The next 21 T cell receptor beta chains were all read from a single sample in a study of T cells in women clearing cervical HPV infection. Produced via immunoSEQ multiplex PCR; TCRdb's table is partial and in-frame only. This sample's table reports tens of thousands of clones. Sequenced: blood buffy coat. The receptor source for this set is a woman aged 18-69 years with a cervical HPV16 infection that either progressed to CIN3+ or cleared (not recorded which).

Notes on this clone: Relative to the germline gene, one junction end is altered; a read error may explain this. The read finishes 3 residues shy of the CDR3 end, and the germline J gene is used to complete it. Other DNA sequences in the same sample also yield this CDR3. The V and J genes are TRBV19 and TRBJ1-3, with D possibly being TRBD1 (6 bases). Germline V lookup: CDR1 LNHDA, CDR2 SQIVND (reference sequence). The CDR3 is made up of 15 amino acids. The part of the CDR3 DNA that was read is TGTGCCAGTAGTACCACAGGGAGTTCTGGAAACACA. Translated, it gives CASSTTGSSGNT. The complete CDR3 sequence is CASSTTGSSGNTIYF.

In regard to this clone: The CDR3 goes on 3 residues after the read ends, and that part is filled in from the germline J gene. J is TRBJ2-2 and V is TRBV5-6; weak D call: TRBD1 (7 bases). Trimming pared 0 bases from V and 6 bases from J, leaving 9 bases between. This CDR3 comprises 14 residues. Per germline, CDR1 SGHDT and CDR2 YYEEEE. The sequenced CDR3 bases are TGTGCCAGCAGCTTGGGCAGGGGGGCCGGGGAG. Its translation is CASSLGRGAGE. The CDR3 in full is CASSLGRGAGELFF.

CDR3 loop: CASSKTDSNYGQYF. The sequenced CDR3 bases are TGTGCCAGTAGTAAAACGGATTCTAACTATGGT. V is TRBV19 and J is TRBJ2-4; no clear D gene. The CDR3 extends 3 residues past the end of the read, so its final part is completed from the germline J gene. The germline V gene encodes CDR1 LNHDA and CDR2 SQIVND (reference sequence). This CDR3 comprises 14 residues.

Worth noting for this clone: The read gets to within 3 residues of the CDR3 end, and the germline J gene fills in the rest. The chain recombines TRBV18 with TRBJ2-3; 9 bases line up with TRBD1. The CDR3 covers 16 residues. Germline CDR1 is KGHSH and CDR2 is LQKENI. CDR3 bases read: TGTGCCAGCTCACCCGGACAGGGGCCCTCGAATCAGCCG. Its protein product is CASSPGQGPSNQP. The whole CDR3 protein reads CASSPGQGPSNQPQYF. Looking up the rest from reference TRBV18 and TRBJ2-3 gives the full variable domain: NAGVMQNPRHLVRRRGQEARLRCSPMKGHSHVYWYRQLPEEGLKFMVYLQKENIIDESGMPKERFSAEFPKEGPSILRIQQVVRGDSAAYFCASSPGQGPSNQPQYFGPGTRLTVL.

On this clone itself: With the read ending 3 residues before the CDR3 end, the germline J gene is used to fill in that end. The rearrangement joins TRBV5-5 to TRBJ2-7; unclear D gene. The V gene's germline CDR1 is SGHKS and CDR2 YYEKEE (reference sequence). The CDR3 length is 13 residues. V shed 2 bases and J shed 6 bases, with 12 bases lying between them. CDR3 residues: CASSLGPSTEQYF. CDR3 DNA (partial): TGTGCCAGCAGCTTAGGTCCTAGTACCGAG. The full variable domain, with the rest looked up from reference TRBV5-5 and TRBJ2-7, is DAGVTQSPTHLIKTRGQQVTLRCSPISGHKSVSWYQQVLGQGPQFIFQYYEKEERGRGNFPDRFSARQFPNYSSELNVNALLLGDSALYLCASSLGPSTEQYFGPGTRLTVT.

As to this clone: The read ends 3 residues before the CDR3 terminus; that terminus is restored from the germline J gene. J is TRBJ2-3 and V is TRBV5-1; TRBD2 matches 7 bases. Germline V lookup: CDR1 SGHRS, CDR2 YFSETQ. This CDR3 contains 15 residues. The CDR3 region is CASSWGEGSNQPQYF. CDR3 DNA, as far as it was read: TGCGCCAGCAGCTGGGGGGAGGGGAGCAATCAGCCG.

Points on this clone: The read falls 3 residues short of the CDR3 end, and the missing part is taken from the germline J gene. The V and J genes are TRBV7-2 and TRBJ2-3; TRBD2 aligns across 7 bases. Germline loops: CDR1 SGHTA, CDR2 FQGNSA. There are 13 residues in the CDR3. The CDR3 bases that were read are TGTGCCAGCAGCTCGTTAGCGGGTGGCACG. Translated, it gives CASSSLAGGT. From start to end, the CDR3 is CASSSLAGGTQYF.

Note on this clone: The read ends 3 residues early relative to the CDR3; the germline J gene fills the gap. The rearrangement joins TRBV19 to TRBJ1-1, with D possibly being TRBD1 (5 bases). CDR3 length: 13 residues. Germline V gene lookup returns CDR1 LNHDA and CDR2 SQIVND (reference sequence). V lost 5 bases to trimming and J lost 6 bases, with 13 bases between them. The CDR3 region is CASSGARFAEAFF. Incomplete CDR3 DNA: TGTGCCAGTAGTGGGGCCAGGTTCGCTGAA.

Comment on this clone: The read comes to an end 3 residues before the CDR3 does, leaving the germline J gene to fill in the end. V gene TRBV7-9 combines with J gene TRBJ1-2, with D tentatively TRBD1 (5 bases). This CDR3 has 15 amino acids. Germline values: CDR1 SEHNR, CDR2 FQNEAQ (reference sequence). V was clipped by 5 bases and J by 4 bases, with 17 bases between them. CDR3 DNA (partial): TGTGCCAGCAGCCCAGGGCTAAACCCCGGCTATGGC. Its protein product is CASSPGLNPGYG. The CDR3 in its entirety is CASSPGLNPGYGYTF.

Notes on this clone: Coverage ceases 3 residues before the CDR3 finishes, and the germline J gene fills in the end. The V and J genes are TRBV19 and TRBJ2-2, with TRBD2 matching over 7 bases. CDR3 length: 17 amino acids. Germline values: CDR1 LNHDA, CDR2 SQIVND (reference sequence). Incomplete CDR3 DNA: TGTGCCAGTAGTATCTTGGGGGGGAGCTCTGGGGCCAACGTG. Translated, it gives CASSILGGSSGANV. The entire CDR3 is CASSILGGSSGANVLFF. Drawing the rest from reference TRBV19 and TRBJ2-2, the complete variable domain is DGGITQSPKYLFRKEGQNVTLSCEQNLNHDAMYWYRQDPGQGLRLIYYSQIVNDFQKGDIAEGYSVSREKKESFPLTVTSAQKNPTAFYLCASSILGGSSGANVLFFGEGSRLTVL.

Remarks on this clone: The CDR3 goes on 3 residues after the read ends, and that part is filled in from the germline J gene. The chain combines TRBV7-7 with TRBJ1-2; D is possibly TRBD1 (6 bases). Germline CDR1 and CDR2: SSHAT and FNYEAQ (reference sequence). This CDR3 is built from 14 residues. CDR3 bases read: TGTGCCAGCAGCTTAAATTCCAGGACAGATACC. Translating it yields CASSLNSRTDT. The CDR3 as a whole reads CASSLNSRTDTYTF.

Concerning this clone: The read ends 3 residues early relative to the CDR3; the germline J gene fills the gap. The chain carries TRBV5-1 and TRBJ1-6; 10 nucleotides match TRBD1. CDR1 SGHRS and CDR2 YFSETQ come from the germline V gene. CDR3 length: 17 residues. V lost 4 bases, J lost 7 bases, and 11 bases stayed unmatched. The sequenced part of the CDR3 DNA is TGCGCCAGCAGCCTTTCCGCGCAGGGACAGGGGAATTCACCC. It yields the protein CASSLSAQGQGNSP. The whole CDR3 sequence reads CASSLSAQGQGNSPLHF.

On this clone itself: Read data end 3 residues before the CDR3 end; the end is taken from the germline J gene. The rearrangement links TRBV16 to TRBJ1-4; D is possibly TRBD1 (6 bases). The CDR3 consists of 15 residues. Germline-derived CDR1 and CDR2 are KGHSY and FQNENV. The CDR3 region is CASSQSARTDSPLFF. The CDR3 bases that were read are TGTGCCAGCAGCCAATCAGCCCGGACAGATTCACCA. The variable domain in full, with the rest retrieved from reference TRBV16 and TRBJ1-4, is GEEVAQTPKHLVRGEGQKAKLYCAPIKGHSYVFWYQQVLKNEFKFLISFQNENVFDETGMPKERFSAKCLPNSPCSLEIQATKLEDSAVYFCASSQSARTDSPLFFGSGTQLSVL.

Comment on this clone: The read stops 3 residues short of the end of the CDR3; the missing end is completed from the germline J gene. This chain joins TRBV28 and TRBJ1-2; the match to TRBD1 covers 7 bases. This CDR3 has 12 residues. The germline gives CDR1 MDHEN, CDR2 SYDVKM. The V and J ends lost 5 bases and 5 bases, in that order; junction bases with no gene match: 2. CDR3 in amino acids: CASSQTGYGYTF. The sequenced part of the CDR3 DNA is TGTGCCAGCAGTCAGACAGGGTATGGC.

Turning to this clone: Read coverage stops 3 residues before the CDR3 terminus; the germline J gene supplies the remainder. The gene calls are TRBV4-1 and TRBJ2-7; 10 nucleotides line up with TRBD2. J gave up 5 bases and V 1 base, and 5 bases lay outside the gene matches. Germline-derived CDR1 and CDR2 are MGHRA and YSYEKL. The CDR3 runs 15 residues. The CDR3 loop is CASSQAPLAGNEQYF. CDR3 DNA, as far as it was read: TGCGCCAGCAGCCAAGCCCCACTAGCGGGGAACGAG.

As for this clone: The read ends 3 residues early relative to the CDR3; the germline J gene fills the gap. This chain uses TRBV7-9 with TRBJ2-7, with 7 bases that match TRBD2. Germline loops: CDR1 SEHNR, CDR2 FQNEAQ (reference sequence). J was trimmed by 4 bases and V by 1 base; bases with no gene match: 4. CDR3 length: 14 residues. This chain's CDR3 is CASSLELAPYEQYF. The DNA read from the CDR3 is TGTGCCAGCAGCTTAGAACTAGCGCCTTACGAG.

As regards this clone: Read data end 3 residues before the CDR3 end; the end is taken from the germline J gene. The V call is TRBV19, the J call TRBJ2-3; D is perhaps TRBD1 (6 bases). This CDR3 comprises 14 residues. Germline V gene data show CDR1 as LNHDA and CDR2 as SQIVND (reference sequence). Incomplete CDR3 DNA: TGTGCCAGTACCCAGGACAGAAACAATCAGCCG. Its protein is CASTQDRNNQP. The entire CDR3 protein is CASTQDRNNQPQYF.

CDR3 DNA (partial): TGTGCCAGCAGCGGACTAGCGGGGTTCTCTGGGGCCAACGTG. Its translation is CASSGLAGFSGANV. The full CDR3 reads CASSGLAGFSGANVLFF. V is TRBV12-3 or TRBV12-4 and J is TRBJ2-2, with TRBD2 identical over 12 bases. The read terminates 3 residues before the CDR3 end, so the remaining end is supplied by the germline J gene. The CDR3 contains 17 residues.

Details on this clone: The read ends 3 residues shy of where the CDR3 ends; the end is completed using the germline J gene. The J gene is TRBJ2-7, the V gene TRBV6-2 or TRBV6-3; 7 bases are a match to TRBD1. The germline V gene encodes CDR1 MNHEY and CDR2 SVGEGT. The CDR3 runs to 15 residues. Trimming removed 6 bases from V and 2 bases from J; junction bases left unmatched: 10. The sequenced part of the CDR3 DNA is TGTGCCAGCAGGACAGGGAAGGGGTTTACCTACGAG. Translation: CASRTGKGFTYE. The full CDR3 reads CASRTGKGFTYEQYF.

CDR3: CASINSPGPGELFF. CDR3 DNA, as far as it was read: TGTGCCAGCATCAATTCTCCAGGCCCCGGGGAG. J is TRBJ2-2 and V is TRBV2; D ambiguous. The CDR3 end is not reached by the read, which stops 3 residues before it; the germline J gene fills it in. CDR3 length equals 14 residues. Germline V gives CDR1 SNHLY, CDR2 FYNNEI. V gave up 7 bases and J gave up 6 bases, with 15 bases separating them.

Turning to this clone: The read terminates 3 residues ahead of where the CDR3 ends, so the germline J gene completes it. The chain employs TRBV29-1 and TRBJ2-3, with TRBD2 matching 13 bases. CDR1 and CDR2 from the germline V gene are SQVTM and ANQGSEA. The CDR3 sequence is 15 residues long. V shed 3 bases, J shed 4 bases, and the junction held 4 bases outside the gene matches. CDR3 amino acids: CSVDGLAGASDTQYF. The DNA read from the CDR3 is TGCAGCGTTGATGGACTAGCGGGGGCCTCAGATACG.